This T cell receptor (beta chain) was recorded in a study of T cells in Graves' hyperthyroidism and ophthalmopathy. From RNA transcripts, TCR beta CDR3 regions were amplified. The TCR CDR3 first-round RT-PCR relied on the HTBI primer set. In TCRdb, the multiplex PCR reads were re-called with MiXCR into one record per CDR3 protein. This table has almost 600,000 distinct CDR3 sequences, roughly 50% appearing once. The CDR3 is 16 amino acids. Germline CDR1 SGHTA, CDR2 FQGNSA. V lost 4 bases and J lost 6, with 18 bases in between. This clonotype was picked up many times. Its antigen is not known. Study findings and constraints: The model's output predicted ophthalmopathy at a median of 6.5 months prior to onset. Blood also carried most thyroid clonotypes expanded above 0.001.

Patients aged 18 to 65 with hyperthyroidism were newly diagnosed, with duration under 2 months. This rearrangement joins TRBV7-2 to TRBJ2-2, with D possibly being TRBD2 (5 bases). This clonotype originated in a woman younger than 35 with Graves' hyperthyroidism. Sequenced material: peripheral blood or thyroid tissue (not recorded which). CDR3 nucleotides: TGTGCCAGCAGCTATGGACTGACTCGGGGTTCCGGGGAGCTGTTTTTT. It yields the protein CASSYGLTRGSGELFF.